One and the same sample provided the 13 T cell receptor beta chains below, sequenced in a study of neoadjuvant anti-PD-1 for oral cavity cancer (dated by TCRdb to about 2021). Library method: the immunoSEQ multiplex PCR assay. Drawn from immuneACCESS, this table holds only the in-frame rearrangements with V and J called that TCRdb kept. Clones are partly lost; checked studies trace under half to an unresolved V gene and leave the rest unexplained. This sample gives 7,200 or so clones in total; roughly 58% of them show up just once. About 6.8% of the sample is held by the ten biggest clonotypes. The time point label on this specimen signifies: before neoadjuvant nivolumab. The sample consisted of tumor tissue, taken before nivolumab (anti-PD-1) treatment. The source is a person between 40 and 80 years old with oral cavity squamous cell carcinoma.

This clone was seen a handful of times. The CDR3 region has the DNA TGTGCCAGCAGCTTAGGGGGGAACACTGAAGCTTTCTTT. This codes for CASSLGGNTEAFF. This sequence joins TRBV11-2 and TRBJ1-1; D remains ambiguous. The V and J ends lost 1 base and 1 base respectively, with 4 bases between them. CDR3 size: 13 residues. Germline V gene data show CDR1 as SGHAT and CDR2 as FQNNGV.

J is TRBJ2-2 and V is TRBV19; D gene unclear. The CDR3 runs to 16 residues. The germline gives CDR1 LNHDA, CDR2 SQIVND (reference sequence). Trimming left V 3 bases short and J 7 bases short, with 18 bases between. Here the CDR3 reads CASSIPDRRWGGELFF. The CDR3 nucleotides read TGTGCCAGTAGTATCCCGGACCGGCGGTGGGGCGGGGAGCTGTTTTTT. The variable domain in full, with the rest retrieved from reference TRBV19 and TRBJ2-2, is DGGITQSPKYLFRKEGQNVTLSCEQNLNHDAMYWYRQDPGQGLRLIYYSQIVNDFQKGDIAEGYSVSREKKESFPLTVTSAQKNPTAFYLCASSIPDRRWGGELFFGEGSRLTVL.

This clone was counted a few times. The CDR3 DNA follows: TGCGCCAGCAGCTTGGGTTTGCGGGGGGGCGTATCAGATACGCAGTATTTT. Translation: CASSLGLRGGVSDTQYF. This chain joins TRBV5-1 and TRBJ2-3, with 9 bases fitting TRBD2. Germline CDR1 and CDR2: SGHRS and YFSETQ. V trimming: 0 bases; J trimming: 4 bases; junction bases outside the gene matches: 9. The CDR3 runs to 17 residues.

V gene TRBV27 combines with J gene TRBJ2-3; a possible D gene is TRBD2 (6 bases). Germline lookup yields CDR1 MNHEY and CDR2 SMNVEV (reference sequence). The V end was cut by 6 bases, the J end by 2 bases, with 15 bases between. This CDR3 is built from 15 residues. The CDR3: CASSGYGGNTDTQYF. The DNA for the CDR3 is TGTGCCAGCAGCGGCTATGGGGGGAACACAGATACGCAGTATTTT.

The gene calls are TRBV2 and TRBJ1-4; 7 bases line up with TRBD1. The V gene end was trimmed by 8 bases and the J gene end by 7 bases; junction bases not matched to a gene: 10. This CDR3 is built from 14 residues. Germline V gene data show CDR1 as SNHLY and CDR2 as FYNNEI. The chain's CDR3 is CASDPTGSSEKLFF. In nucleotides, the CDR3 is TGTGCCAGCGATCCGACAGGGAGCAGTGAAAAACTGTTTTTT.

This clone appeared a single time. The chain employs TRBV2 and TRBJ2-1, with D perhaps assigned TRBD1 or TRBD2 (6 bases each). The CDR3 is made up of 11 amino acids. Germline values: CDR1 SNHLY, CDR2 FYNNEI. Deletions cut 4 bases from V and 14 bases from J, with 12 bases between. Written as DNA, the CDR3 is TGTGCCAGCAGTGTGGGGGGCCGAAAGTTCTTC. Amino acid sequence: CASSVGGRKFF.

The chain recombines TRBV11-3 with TRBJ2-5, with 10 bases matching TRBD2. The ends lost 3 bases at V and 5 bases at J; junction bases unmatched: 6. Per the germline V gene, CDR1 is SGHNT and CDR2 is YENEEA. The CDR3 has 15 residues. The CDR3 loop reads CASSFSGGARETQYF. The CDR3 DNA is TGTGCCAGCAGCTTCAGCGGGGGGGCTCGTGAGACCCAGTACTTC.

This sequence joins TRBV6-6 and TRBJ2-1; 8 bases are a match to TRBD2. Germline V CDR1 and CDR2: MNHNY, SVGAGI (reference sequence). J gave up 12 bases and V 6 bases, and 10 bases lay outside the gene matches. The CDR3 has 13 amino acids. Here the CDR3 reads CASSTRTAGVQFF. The CDR3 nucleotides read TGTGCCAGCAGCACCCGTACAGCGGGGGTGCAGTTCTTC.

This clone is medium-sized in the sample. The V and J genes are TRBV5-5 and TRBJ1-1; 8 nucleotides agree with TRBD1. V lost 3 bases, J lost 1 base, and 5 bases stayed unmatched. The CDR3 covers 15 residues. The germline gives CDR1 SGHKS, CDR2 YYEKEE (reference sequence). The CDR3 spells CASSSMTGENTEAFF. CDR3 DNA sequence: TGTGCCAGCAGCTCAATGACAGGGGAGAACACTGAAGCTTTCTTT. Based on the CDR3 plus reference TRBV5-5 and TRBJ1-1, the full variable domain is DAGVTQSPTHLIKTRGQQVTLRCSPISGHKSVSWYQQVLGQGPQFIFQYYEKEERGRGNFPDRFSARQFPNYSSELNVNALLLGDSALYLCASSSMTGENTEAFFGQGTRLTVV.

The CDR3 DNA reads as TGTGCCAGCAGCTTGACAGGGATGGGGAACACTGAAGCTTTCTTT. It is translated as CASSLTGMGNTEAFF. The chain employs TRBV7-8 and TRBJ1-1; 7 bases align to TRBD1. The V segment lost 3 bases and the J segment 1 base; nucleotides outside the gene matches: 5. This CDR3 contains 15 residues. Germline V gene data show CDR1 as SGHVS and CDR2 as FQNEAQ.

V is TRBV7-3 and J is TRBJ1-1; tentative D call: TRBD1 (6 bases). Germline CDR1 SGHTA, CDR2 FQGTGA. This CDR3 spans 14 amino acids. Trimming removed 5 bases from V and 5 bases from J, with 15 bases in between. CDR3 amino acids: CASSLLGRGTEAFF. CDR3 bases: TGTGCCAGCAGCCTTCTGGGCAGGGGTACTGAAGCTTTCTTT.

The chain couples TRBV18 to TRBJ2-5; no firm D call. The CDR3 is 12 residues long. Trimming pared 3 bases from V and 4 bases from J, leaving 6 bases between. Per germline, CDR1 KGHSH and CDR2 LQKENI. The CDR3 DNA reads as TGTGCCAGCTCACCTTTTTTAGAGACCCAGTACTTC. Amino acid sequence: CASSPFLETQYF.

The chain is built from TRBV9 and TRBJ1-2; 7 nucleotides agree with TRBD1. Germline CDR1 is SGDLS and CDR2 is YYNGEE. There are 16 residues in the CDR3. J lost 3 bases, V lost 0 bases, and 8 bases had no gene match. CDR3 DNA sequence: TGTGCCAGCAGCGTAGACCCAACCGGGACAGACTATGGCTACACCTTC. This encodes CASSVDPTGTDYGYTF.